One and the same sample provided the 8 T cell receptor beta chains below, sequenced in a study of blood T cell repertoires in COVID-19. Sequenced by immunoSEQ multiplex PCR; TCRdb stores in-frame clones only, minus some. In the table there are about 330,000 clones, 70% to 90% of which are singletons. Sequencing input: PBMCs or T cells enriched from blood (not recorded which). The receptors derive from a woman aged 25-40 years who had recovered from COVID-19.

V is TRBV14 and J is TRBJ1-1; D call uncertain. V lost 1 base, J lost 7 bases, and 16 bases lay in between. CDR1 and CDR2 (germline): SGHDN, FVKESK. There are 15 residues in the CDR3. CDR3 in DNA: TGTGCCAGCAGCCAAGCAGTAAGGCCGGCGGATGAAGCTTTCTTT. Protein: CASSQAVRPADEAFF.

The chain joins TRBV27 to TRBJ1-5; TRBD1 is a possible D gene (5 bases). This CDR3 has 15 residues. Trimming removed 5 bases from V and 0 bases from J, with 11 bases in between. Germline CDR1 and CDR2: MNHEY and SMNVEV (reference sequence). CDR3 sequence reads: CASSPDTYSNQPQHF. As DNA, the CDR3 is TGTGCCAGCAGTCCGGACACTTATAGCAATCAGCCCCAGCATTTT.

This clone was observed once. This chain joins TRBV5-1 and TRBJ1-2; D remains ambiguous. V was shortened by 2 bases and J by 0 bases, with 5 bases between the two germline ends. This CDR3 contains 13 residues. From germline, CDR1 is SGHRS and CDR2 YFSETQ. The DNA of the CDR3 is TGCGCCAGCAGCTTTGAGACTAACTATGGCTACACCTTC. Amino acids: CASSFETNYGYTF. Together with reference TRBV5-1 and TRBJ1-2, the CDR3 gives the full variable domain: KAGVTQTPRYLIKTRGQQVTLSCSPISGHRSVSWYQQTPGQGLQFLFEYFSETQRNKGNFPGRFSGRQFSNSRSEMNVSTLELGDSALYLCASSFETNYGYTFGSGTRLTVV.

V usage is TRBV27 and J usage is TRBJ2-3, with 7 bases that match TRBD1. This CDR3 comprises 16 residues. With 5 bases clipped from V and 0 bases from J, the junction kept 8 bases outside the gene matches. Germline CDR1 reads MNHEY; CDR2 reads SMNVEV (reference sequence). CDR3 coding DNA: TGTGCCAGCAGTACGAGACAGGGATCTAGCACAGATACGCAGTATTTT. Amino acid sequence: CASSTRQGSSTDTQYF.

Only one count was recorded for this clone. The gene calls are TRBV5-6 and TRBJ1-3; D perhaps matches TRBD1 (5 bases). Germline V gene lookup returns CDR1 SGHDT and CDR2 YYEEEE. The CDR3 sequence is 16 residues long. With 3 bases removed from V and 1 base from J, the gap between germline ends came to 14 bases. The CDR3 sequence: CASSYLGPQSGNTIYF. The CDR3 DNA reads TGTGCCAGCAGCTACCTGGGGCCCCAATCTGGAAACACCATATATTTT.

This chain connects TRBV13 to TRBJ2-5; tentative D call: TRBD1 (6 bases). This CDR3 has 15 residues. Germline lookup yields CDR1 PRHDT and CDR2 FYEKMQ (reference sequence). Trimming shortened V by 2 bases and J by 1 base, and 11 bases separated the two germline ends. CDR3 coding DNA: TGTGCCAGCAGCTTAAACAGGGCCTCCCAAGAGACCCAGTACTTC. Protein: CASSLNRASQETQYF. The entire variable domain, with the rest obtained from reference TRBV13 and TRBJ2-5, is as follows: AAGVIQSPRHLIKEKRETATLKCYPIPRHDTVYWYQQGPGQDPQFLISFYEKMQSDKGSIPDRFSAQQFSDYHSELNMSSLELGDSALYFCASSLNRASQETQYFGPGTRLLVL.

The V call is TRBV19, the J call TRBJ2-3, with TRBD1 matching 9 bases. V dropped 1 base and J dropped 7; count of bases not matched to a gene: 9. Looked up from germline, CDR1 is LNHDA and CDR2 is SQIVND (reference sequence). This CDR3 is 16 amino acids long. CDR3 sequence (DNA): TGTGCCAGTAGTATAGGCGGAGGACAGGGGAGTCATACGCAGTATTTT. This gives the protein CASSIGGGQGSHTQYF.

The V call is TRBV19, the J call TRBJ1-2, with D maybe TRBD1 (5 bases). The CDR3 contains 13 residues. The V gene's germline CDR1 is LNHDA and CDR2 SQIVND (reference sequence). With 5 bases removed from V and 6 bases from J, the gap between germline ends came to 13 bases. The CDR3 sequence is CASSEGVRDGYTF. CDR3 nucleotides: TGTGCCAGTAGTGAAGGGGTACGAGATGGCTACACCTTC.